Following are 25 T cell receptor beta chains from one sample sequenced in a study of cytomegalovirus exposure and HLA in healthy donors. PCR used 60 Vbeta primers and 13 Jbeta primers. Assay used: immunoSEQ multiplex PCR; TCRdb lists only in-frame clones, some missing. The sample shows fewer than 250,000 clones, around 90% of them seen only once. Input material: PBMCs. The source of these receptors is a woman between 18 and 29 years old in good health and CMV-seronegative.

The rearrangement links TRBV6-4 to TRBJ2-7; 9 bases align to TRBD2. Trimming removed 2 bases from V and 1 base from J; junction bases left unmatched: 9. This CDR3 contains 17 residues. Germline CDR1 and CDR2: MRHNA and SNTAGT. CDR3 protein: CASSDGREGPGSYEQYF. CDR3 bases: TGTGCCAGCAGTGACGGGCGGGAGGGTCCTGGGTCCTACGAGCAGTACTTC.

With regard to this clone: One junction end disagrees with the germline gene, perhaps due to a read error. The chain has TRBV4-1 and TRBJ2-7, with 11 bases lining up with TRBD1. Germline V lookup: CDR1 MGHRA, CDR2 YSYEKL. The CDR3 loop spans 13 amino acids. The CDR3 nucleotides read TGCGCCAGCAGCCAGGCTGGACAGGGGGCGTTTCGCTTC. It translates to CASSQAGQGAFRF.

V is TRBV30 and J is TRBJ2-3; 13 nucleotides match TRBD2. The CDR3 extends over 16 amino acids. Unmatched junction bases numbered 9, after V lost 4 bases and J lost 5 bases. From germline, CDR1 is GTSNPN and CDR2 SVGIG (reference sequence). The CDR3 is CAWKTRTSGGLDTQYF. The DNA of the CDR3 is TGTGCCTGGAAAACTAGGACTAGCGGGGGCCTAGATACGCAGTATTTT.

This chain links TRBV7-2 with TRBJ2-7, with 9 bases fitting TRBD2. Germline loops: CDR1 SGHTA, CDR2 FQGNSA. This CDR3 is built from 14 residues. With V trimmed by 4 bases and J by 0 bases, 1 base remained unmatched. The CDR3 loop is CASSSSGNSYEQYF. The CDR3 region has the DNA TGTGCCAGCAGCTCTAGCGGGAACTCCTACGAGCAGTACTTC.

As for this clone: Other DNA sequences from this sample encode an identical CDR3 as well. V is TRBV5-1 and J is TRBJ1-1; perhaps TRBD1 as D (6 bases). The CDR3 is made up of 15 amino acids. Germline V CDR1 and CDR2: SGHRS, YFSETQ. Trimming removed 0 bases from V and 0 bases from J, with 9 bases in between. The CDR3 region is CASSLGGGMNTEAFF. In DNA, the CDR3 is TGCGCCAGCAGCTTGGGAGGGGGAATGAACACTGAAGCTTTCTTT.

The chain uses TRBV7-9 and TRBJ1-2; 9 bases are shared with TRBD1. Unmatched junction bases numbered 5, after V lost 5 bases and J lost 4 bases. CDR3 length: 14 amino acids. The V gene's germline CDR1 is SEHNR and CDR2 FQNEAQ (reference sequence). CDR3 amino acids: CASSNRGLGYGYTF. The CDR3 region has the DNA TGTGCCAGCAGCAACAGGGGGCTTGGCTATGGCTACACCTTC.

The chain has TRBV18 and TRBJ2-1; 13 bases map to TRBD2. The CDR3 sequence is 15 residues long. Trimming took 6 bases from V and 4 from J; bases not matched to a gene: 3. Germline CDR1 reads KGHSH; CDR2 reads LQKENI. The CDR3 sequence is CASSGTSGAYNEQFF. The CDR3 DNA reads TGTGCCAGCTCCGGGACTAGCGGGGCATACAATGAGCAGTTCTTC.

The gene calls are TRBV4-1 and TRBJ1-2, with D possibly matching TRBD1 (5 bases). The V gene's germline CDR1 is MGHRA and CDR2 YSYEKL. The V and J ends lost 1 base and 1 base respectively, with 10 bases between them. This CDR3 contains 15 residues. This CDR3 is CASSQGTTFNYGYTF. DNA of the CDR3: TGCGCCAGCAGCCAAGGGACAACCTTTAACTATGGCTACACCTTC.

Points on this clone: The same CDR3 also results from other DNA sequences found in this sample. This chain uses TRBV5-1 with TRBJ1-2; 9 nucleotides line up with TRBD1. The CDR3 runs 14 residues. Germline CDR1 SGHRS, CDR2 YFSETQ. The trim removed 0 bases at V and 6 bases at J, leaving 3 bases unmatched. Written as DNA, the CDR3 is TGCGCCAGCAGCTTGGATCGACAGGGGGATGGCTACACCTTC. Amino acids: CASSLDRQGDGYTF.

The chain combines TRBV2 with TRBJ2-2; D possibly corresponds to TRBD1 (6 bases). The V end lost 3 bases, the J end lost 2 bases, and 16 bases lay between the germline ends. Germline CDR1 is SNHLY and CDR2 is FYNNEI. CDR3 length equals 17 residues. As DNA, the CDR3 is TGTGCCAGCAGTGAGGCTGGGACACTCTTAAACACCGGGGAGCTGTTTTTT. Its protein is CASSEAGTLLNTGELFF.

V is TRBV5-4 and J is TRBJ2-5; weak D call: TRBD1 (5 bases). Germline CDR1 is SGHNT and CDR2 is YYREEE (reference sequence). The CDR3 has 12 amino acids. Trimming took 0 bases from V and 9 from J, leaving 9 bases between them. The CDR3 reads CASSLGLGAQYF. For the CDR3, the DNA is TGTGCCAGCAGCTTGGGGCTAGGGGCCCAGTACTTC. The full variable domain, completed using reference TRBV5-4 and TRBJ2-5, is ETGVTQSPTHLIKTRGQQVTLRCSSQSGHNTVSWYQQALGQGPQFIFQYYREEENGRGNFPPRFSGLQFPNYSSELNVNALELDDSALYLCASSLGLGAQYFGPGTRLLVL.

This chain uses TRBV5-6 with TRBJ2-3, with TRBD2 as a possible D gene (5 bases). The CDR3 length is 14 residues. V was shortened by 0 bases and J by 2 bases, with 7 bases between the two germline ends. Germline loops: CDR1 SGHDT, CDR2 YYEEEE. The CDR3 spells CASSLGLNTDTQYF. The CDR3 coding sequence is TGTGCCAGCAGCTTGGGACTAAACACAGATACGCAGTATTTT.

The rearrangement links TRBV19 to TRBJ1-1; weak D call: TRBD1 (5 bases). V lost 6 bases and J lost 1, with 9 bases in between. Germline CDR1 LNHDA, CDR2 SQIVND (reference sequence). This CDR3 region has 13 residues. The CDR3 loop is CASRGLENTEAFF. As DNA, the CDR3 is TGTGCCAGTAGGGGGCTGGAGAACACTGAAGCTTTCTTT.

The gene calls are TRBV4-2 and TRBJ2-2, with 8 nucleotides matching TRBD2. V gave up 1 base and J gave up 2 bases; unmatched junction bases: 6. This CDR3 has 17 residues. Germline-derived CDR1 and CDR2 are LGHNA and YNFKEQ. The CDR3 DNA sequence: TGTGCCAGCAGCCAAGTCGGGGTAGCGGGAAACACCGGGGAGCTGTTTTTT. The encoded protein is CASSQVGVAGNTGELFF.

V is TRBV19 and J is TRBJ1-3; D is unclear. Trimming took off 5 bases at V and 2 bases at J, with 10 bases between the two ends. CDR3 length: 14 amino acids. From germline, CDR1 is LNHDA and CDR2 SQIVND (reference sequence). The CDR3 DNA reads as TGTGCCAGTAGTGTCGGGGTTGCTGGAAACACCATATATTTT. This translates into CASSVGVAGNTIYF.

V is TRBV5-8 and J is TRBJ2-5; D might be TRBD1 (5 bases). V was trimmed by 0 bases and J by 1 base, leaving 13 bases between them. CDR1 and CDR2 (germline): SGHTS, YDEGEE. The CDR3 totals 16 residues. The CDR3 sequence is CASSLGRGLVQETQYF. The CDR3 nucleotides are TGTGCCAGCAGCTTGGGTAGGGGTTTAGTCCAAGAGACCCAGTACTTC.

The chain is built from TRBV28 and TRBJ1-4; no firm D call. Trimming removed 5 bases from V and 4 bases from J, with 17 bases in between. This CDR3 is built from 16 residues. Germline CDR1 is MDHEN and CDR2 is SYDVKM. The CDR3 DNA sequence: TGTGCCAGCAGTATTCCTGCAGCGGGGTATAATGAAAAACTGTTTTTT. Its protein is CASSIPAAGYNEKLFF.

In this sample, this clone turned up a few times. V and J are TRBV4-1 and TRBJ1-4; D is unresolved. The V gene's germline CDR1 is MGHRA and CDR2 YSYEKL. Trimming removed 0 bases at V and 0 bases at J, with 8 bases between. The CDR3 has 16 amino acids. This CDR3 is CASSQDLMTTNEKLFF. As DNA, the CDR3 is TGCGCCAGCAGCCAAGATCTAATGACAACTAATGAAAAACTGTTTTTT.

CDR3 nucleotides: TGTGCCAGCAGCTTCCTACAGGGAGGGGAGTCGACCCAGTACTTC. This translates into CASSFLQGGESTQYF. The gene calls are TRBV7-2 and TRBJ2-5; perhaps TRBD2 as D (7 bases). Trimming left V 3 bases short and J 7 bases short, with 18 bases between. This CDR3 contains 15 residues. Germline CDR1 and CDR2: SGHTA and FQGNSA.

The V call is TRBV27, the J call TRBJ2-7; 10 positions agree with TRBD1. With V trimmed by 8 bases and J by 2 bases, 6 bases remained unmatched. Germline-derived CDR1 and CDR2 are MNHEY and SMNVEV (reference sequence). The CDR3 has 14 residues. Here the CDR3 DNA reads TGTGCCAGCCTCCGGACAGGGGGACCCTACGAGCAGTACTTC. It codes for CASLRTGGPYEQYF.

The J gene is TRBJ2-7, the V gene TRBV5-6; D perhaps matches TRBD2 (5 bases). Germline CDR1 is SGHDT and CDR2 is YYEEEE. This CDR3 region has 14 residues. Trimming stripped 2 bases from V and 2 bases from J, with 11 bases between. DNA of the CDR3: TGTGCCAGCAGCTTTTGGACTTCGCCCTACGAGCAGTACTTC. It encodes CASSFWTSPYEQYF.

The V and J genes are TRBV28 and TRBJ1-3; maybe TRBD1 (6 bases). Trimming pared 2 bases from V and 0 bases from J, leaving 8 bases between. This CDR3 is 15 amino acids long. Germline V gene sequence: CDR1 MDHEN, CDR2 SYDVKM. DNA for the CDR3: TGTGCCAGCAGTTTACAGGGGCGCTCTGGAAACACCATATATTTT. Amino acid sequence: CASSLQGRSGNTIYF.

This rearrangement joins TRBV7-9 to TRBJ1-5; perhaps TRBD1 as D (5 bases). The CDR3 runs to 14 residues. V shed 3 bases and J shed 5 bases, with 11 bases lying between them. The V gene's germline CDR1 is SEHNR and CDR2 FQNEAQ (reference sequence). The CDR3 nucleotides read TGTGCCAGCAGCTTGGGGGGAGGGGATCAGCCCCAGCATTTT. Translating gives CASSLGGGDQPQHF.

The rearrangement uses TRBV19 and TRBJ2-3; TRBD2 aligns across 7 bases. The CDR3 loop spans 15 amino acids. Unmatched junction bases numbered 8, after V lost 4 bases and J lost 4 bases. Germline V gene sequence: CDR1 LNHDA, CDR2 SQIVND (reference sequence). The CDR3 DNA reads as TGTGCCAGTAGTAGCCAGAGACTAGCAGCAGATACGCAGTATTTT. It codes for CASSSQRLAADTQYF.

This clone has only one observation. The DNA for the CDR3 is TGTGCCAGCAGTCCGGGGGACACCGGGGAGCTGTTTTTT. As protein: CASSPGDTGELFF. The rearrangement links TRBV6-4 to TRBJ2-2, with D maybe TRBD2 (6 bases). Trimming shortened V by 5 bases and J by 3 bases, and 7 bases separated the two germline ends. Germline V gives CDR1 MRHNA, CDR2 SNTAGT. This CDR3 spans 13 amino acids.